One and the same sample provided the 21 T cell receptor beta chains below, sequenced in a study of T cell clones after liver transplantation. Clones were read by immunoSEQ multiplex PCR, and TCRdb kept only the in-frame ones, dropping some. The sample holds more than 75,000 clones, 82% seen once. The sample here was CD4+ T cells from blood, taken approximately 3.5 years after liver transplant. Receptors originate from a human patient who received a liver transplant. Some of these T cells may belong to the graft donor.

In this sample, this clone turned up a few times. The chain recombines TRBV28 with TRBJ1-2; maybe TRBD1 (5 bases). Trimming pared 3 bases from V and 8 bases from J, leaving 10 bases between. Germline V gives CDR1 MDHEN, CDR2 SYDVKM. The CDR3 loop spans 12 amino acids. This CDR3 reads CASSLAPGGYTF. CDR3 coding DNA: TGTGCCAGCAGTTTGGCCCCAGGGGGCTACACCTTC.

This clone is termed medium-sized. The CDR3 nucleotides are TGTGCCAGCTCACCAGTAGGACGGAACTATGGCTACACCTTC. Its translation is CASSPVGRNYGYTF. The genes are TRBV18 and TRBJ1-2; D is ambiguous. There are 14 residues in the CDR3. V was cut by 2 bases and J by 2 bases, with 9 bases left in between. CDR1 and CDR2 (germline): KGHSH, LQKENI.

This clone was counted between two and nine times. The V call is TRBV2, the J call TRBJ2-5; 8 bases fit TRBD1. The germline V gene has CDR1 SNHLY and CDR2 FYNNEI. With V trimmed by 8 bases and J by 1 base, 3 bases remained unmatched. The CDR3 has 13 amino acids. CDR3 coding DNA: TGTGCCAGCGGAGGACAGGGCCAAGAGACCCAGTACTTC. Amino acids: CASGGQGQETQYF.

The rearrangement joins TRBV7-2 to TRBJ1-5, with D perhaps TRBD1 (6 bases). V lost 3 bases and J lost 7, with 13 bases in between. Germline CDR1 reads SGHTA; CDR2 reads FQGNSA. The CDR3 spans 14 residues. CDR3 residues: CASSFTGGWQPQHF. The CDR3 DNA is TGTGCCAGCAGCTTTACCGGGGGCTGGCAGCCCCAGCATTTT. The variable domain in full, completed from reference TRBV7-2 and TRBJ1-5, reads GAGVSQSPSNKVTEKGKDVELRCDPISGHTALYWYRQSLGQGLEFLIYFQGNSAPDKSGLPSDRFSAERTGGSVSTLTIQRTQQEDSAVYLCASSFTGGWQPQHFGDGTRLSIL.

This clone was recorded once. The DNA for the CDR3 is TGTGCCAGCAGCCAGAGGGGGCCACCGTTGGGCTACACCTTC. As protein: CASSQRGPPLGYTF. This rearrangement joins TRBV7-2 to TRBJ1-2; 7 nucleotides align to TRBD1. The germline gives CDR1 SGHTA, CDR2 FQGNSA. The CDR3 totals 14 residues. V trimming: 5 bases; J trimming: 8 bases; junction bases outside the gene matches: 11.

The chain joins TRBV2 to TRBJ2-7; 8 nucleotides match TRBD1. The CDR3 has 13 amino acids. J was trimmed by 3 bases and V by 5 bases; bases with no gene match: 3. In germline, CDR1 is SNHLY, CDR2 FYNNEI. CDR3 nucleotides: TGTGCCAGCAGTCGGACAGGGAACTACGAGCAGTACTTC. It codes for CASSRTGNYEQYF.

The V and J genes are TRBV6-1 and TRBJ2-2, with 15 bases that match TRBD2. The CDR3 runs 19 residues. Looked up from germline, CDR1 is MNHNS and CDR2 is SASEGT. V trimming: 1 base; J trimming: 1 base; junction bases outside the gene matches: 4. The CDR3 coding sequence is TGTGCCAGCAGTGAAGGGGGACTAGCGGGAGGAATGAACACCGGGGAGCTGTTTTTT. Protein sequence: CASSEGGLAGGMNTGELFF.

V and J are TRBV28 and TRBJ1-2; 7 nucleotides match TRBD1. V trimming: 7 bases; J trimming: 0 bases; junction bases outside the gene matches: 8. This CDR3 is 15 amino acids long. CDR1 and CDR2 from the germline V gene are MDHEN and SYDVKM. CDR3 DNA: TGTGCCAGCATCGCGGGGGACAGTTCTAACTATGGCTACACCTTC. This sequence encodes CASIAGDSSNYGYTF.

The chain recombines TRBV9 with TRBJ2-1; TRBD2 aligns across 9 bases. There are 20 residues in the CDR3. Germline V gene data show CDR1 as SGDLS and CDR2 as YYNGEE. The V and J ends lost 0 bases and 0 bases, in that order; junction bases with no gene match: 13. The CDR3 loop reads CASSVGGRGRAPSSYNEQFF. In DNA form, the CDR3 reads TGTGCCAGCAGCGTAGGGGGTCGCGGGAGGGCCCCCAGCTCCTACAATGAGCAGTTCTTC.

The chain recombines TRBV28 with TRBJ1-2, with unresolved D. The CDR3 consists of 10 residues. Looked up from germline, CDR1 is MDHEN and CDR2 is SYDVKM. Deletions cut 9 bases from V and 9 bases from J, with 11 bases between. As DNA, the CDR3 is TGTGCCAGTAAGACTTCCAGCTACACCTTC. Translation: CASKTSSYTF.

This clone showed up just once. The CDR3 reads CASSVGAGHSYEQYF. DNA for the CDR3: TGTGCCAGCAGCGTGGGAGCGGGGCACTCCTACGAGCAGTACTTC. V and J are TRBV9 and TRBJ2-7; 7 bases are a match to TRBD2. This CDR3 comprises 15 residues. V was clipped by 2 bases and J by 0 bases; unmatched bases: 5. From germline, CDR1 is SGDLS and CDR2 YYNGEE. Based on the CDR3 plus reference TRBV9 and TRBJ2-7, the full variable domain is DSGVTQTPKHLITATGQRVTLRCSPRSGDLSVYWYQQSLDQGLQFLIQYYNGEERAKGNILERFSAQQFPDLHSELNLSSLELGDSALYFCASSVGAGHSYEQYFGPGTRLTVT.

This chain links TRBV7-2 with TRBJ2-5; TRBD2 matches 9 bases. The trim removed 1 base at V and 2 bases at J, leaving 2 bases unmatched. Germline V gene data show CDR1 as SGHTA and CDR2 as FQGNSA. CDR3 length equals 15 residues. This CDR3 reads CASSLDAGGQETQYF. DNA for the CDR3: TGTGCCAGCAGCTTAGATGCGGGAGGGCAAGAGACCCAGTACTTC.

The J gene is TRBJ2-1, the V gene TRBV13; 10 bases match TRBD2. J lost 4 bases, V lost 5 bases, and 8 bases had no gene match. Germline CDR1 is PRHDT and CDR2 is FYEKMQ (reference sequence). The CDR3 runs 16 residues. The CDR3 region is CASSRRTSGPYNEQFF. The DNA for the CDR3 is TGTGCCAGCAGCCGGAGGACTAGCGGACCTTACAATGAGCAGTTCTTC.

This clone was seen a handful of times. The chain uses TRBV9 and TRBJ1-4, with TRBD1 matching 8 bases. This CDR3 comprises 15 residues. V lost 3 bases, J lost 6 bases, and 7 bases stayed unmatched. The germline V gene encodes CDR1 SGDLS and CDR2 YYNGEE. CDR3 DNA sequence: TGTGCCAGCAGCGCCGGGACAGGTCGACATGAAAAACTGTTTTTT. Amino acid sequence: CASSAGTGRHEKLFF.

This chain connects TRBV5-6 to TRBJ2-7; maybe TRBD2 (6 bases). The CDR3 loop spans 15 amino acids. The germline V and J ends were trimmed by 0 bases and 0 bases, with 10 bases remaining between them. CDR1 SGHDT and CDR2 YYEEEE come from the germline V gene. The CDR3 nucleotides read TGTGCCAGCAGCTTGGTGGAGCGGGCCTCCTACGAGCAGTACTTC. Translation gives CASSLVERASYEQYF.

The chain couples TRBV7-6 to TRBJ2-5; D may correspond to TRBD1 or TRBD2 (5 bases each). The CDR3 runs 18 residues. V was clipped by 1 base and J by 2 bases, with 20 bases between them. CDR1 and CDR2 from the germline V gene are SGHVS and FNYEAQ. CDR3 in DNA: TGTGCCAGCAGCTTAGGATCTGGGAGCCAGGGACGACAAGAGACCCAGTACTTC. Its translation: CASSLGSGSQGRQETQYF.

The gene calls are TRBV28 and TRBJ2-4; no clear D. In germline, CDR1 is MDHEN, CDR2 SYDVKM. The V gene lost 6 bases and the J gene lost 6 bases, with 15 bases spanning the gap. CDR3 length: 14 amino acids. The DNA for the CDR3 is TGTGCCAGCAGGACTGGGATGGGTCGAAACATTCAGTACTTC. This sequence encodes CASRTGMGRNIQYF.

The rearrangement uses TRBV27 and TRBJ1-1; tentative D call: TRBD1 (5 bases). CDR1 is MNHEY and CDR2 is SMNVEV in the germline V gene (reference sequence). There are 16 residues in the CDR3. V was clipped by 2 bases and J by 3 bases, with 16 bases between them. This CDR3 reads CASSLGSRASYTEAFF. DNA of the CDR3: TGTGCCAGCAGTTTAGGGTCCAGGGCGAGTTACACTGAAGCTTTCTTT.

The sample holds one count of this clone. The chain carries TRBV10-1 and TRBJ1-1; D might be TRBD1 (6 bases). The CDR3 totals 14 residues. Germline V gene lookup returns CDR1 WNHNN and CDR2 SYGVQD (reference sequence). V shed 5 bases and J shed 5 bases, with 15 bases lying between them. The chain's CDR3 is CASSSTGQKTEAFF. The CDR3 DNA reads TGCGCCAGCAGTTCGACAGGTCAAAAAACTGAAGCTTTCTTT.

The chain is built from TRBV25-1 and TRBJ2-7; maybe TRBD1 (5 bases). Trimming shortened V by 6 bases and J by 3 bases, and 12 bases separated the two germline ends. The CDR3 is 13 amino acids. Germline CDR1 is MGHDK and CDR2 is SYGVNS. The CDR3 spells CASSPQGFYEQYF. The CDR3 DNA reads TGTGCCAGCAGCCCTCAGGGCTTCTACGAGCAGTACTTC.

The chain uses TRBV11-3 and TRBJ2-7, with D possibly matching TRBD2 (5 bases). The CDR3 is made up of 13 amino acids. Trimming cost V 3 bases and J 6 bases, with 12 bases left between them. CDR1 is SGHNT, CDR2 YENEEA, per germline. The CDR3 spells CASSFNSAGEQYF. For the CDR3, the DNA is TGTGCCAGCAGCTTTAACTCCGCGGGCGAGCAGTACTTC. The variable domain in full, completed from reference TRBV11-3 and TRBJ2-7, reads EAGVVQSPRYKIIEKKQPVAFWCNPISGHNTLYWYLQNLGQGPELLIRYENEEAVDDSQLPKDRFSAERLKGVDSTLKIQPAELGDSAVYLCASSFNSAGEQYFGPGTRLTVT.